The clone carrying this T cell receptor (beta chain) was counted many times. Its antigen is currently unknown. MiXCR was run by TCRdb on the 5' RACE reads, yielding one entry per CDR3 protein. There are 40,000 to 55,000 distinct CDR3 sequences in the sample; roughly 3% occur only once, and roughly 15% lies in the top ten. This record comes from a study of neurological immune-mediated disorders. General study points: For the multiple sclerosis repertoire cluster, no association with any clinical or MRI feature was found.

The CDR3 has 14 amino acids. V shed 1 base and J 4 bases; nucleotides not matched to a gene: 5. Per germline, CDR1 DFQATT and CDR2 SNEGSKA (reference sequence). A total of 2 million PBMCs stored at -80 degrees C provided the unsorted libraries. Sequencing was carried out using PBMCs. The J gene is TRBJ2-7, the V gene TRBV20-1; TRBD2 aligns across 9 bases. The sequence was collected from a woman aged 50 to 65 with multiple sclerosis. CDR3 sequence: CSARAGGRAYEQYF. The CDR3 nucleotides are TGCAGTGCTAGAGCAGGCGGGAGGGCTTACGAGCAGTACTTC.